This T cell receptor (beta chain) appears in the sequencing data of a study of blood T cell repertoires in COVID-19. The length of the CDR3 is 16 residues. V was pared by 5 bases and J by 4 bases, with 20 bases between. The germline CDR1 and CDR2 sequences are SGHTA and FQGNSA. Assay: immunoSEQ multiplex PCR; the TCRdb copy retains only in-frame clones and omits some. The repertoire has some 250,000 clones, roughly 84% of them found once; the top ten carry less than 4%. This sequence joins TRBV7-2 and TRBJ1-2; the D gene is possibly TRBD1 (5 bases). Sequenced sample: peripheral blood. This receptor was identified in a woman aged 18-30 years with acute or convalescent COVID-19. As DNA, the CDR3 is TGTGCCAGCAGCCCGGGGGGTCCCAGGAGCCTCTATGGCTACACCTTC. Translation gives CASSPGGPRSLYGYTF.